This T cell receptor (beta chain) was identified in a study of molecular identifiers for immune sequencing clone quantification. The germline CDR1 and CDR2 sequences are LGHNA and YNFKEQ. V trimming: 1 base; J trimming: 6 bases; junction bases outside the gene matches: 1. The CDR3 is 13 residues long. TCRdb ran MiXCR on the PCR reads and lists one entry per CDR3 protein. The sample holds just under 650,000 distinct CDR3 sequences; just under 20% are singletons and the top ten take under 0.95%. This clonotype occurred many times. The sample consisted of naive CD8+ T cells from blood, with Jurkat cell RNA spiked in. Subset given: FACS-sorted CD8+CD4-CCR7+CD45RA+ naive T cells. This TCR was recovered from a human donor in good health. Some libraries in this study had Jurkat cell RNA spiked in. The chain joins TRBV4-2 to TRBJ2-7, with TRBD1 matching 9 bases. DNA for the CDR3: TGTGCCAGCAGCCAAGGGACAGGGGTCGAGCAGTACTTC. The encoded protein is CASSQGTGVEQYF.